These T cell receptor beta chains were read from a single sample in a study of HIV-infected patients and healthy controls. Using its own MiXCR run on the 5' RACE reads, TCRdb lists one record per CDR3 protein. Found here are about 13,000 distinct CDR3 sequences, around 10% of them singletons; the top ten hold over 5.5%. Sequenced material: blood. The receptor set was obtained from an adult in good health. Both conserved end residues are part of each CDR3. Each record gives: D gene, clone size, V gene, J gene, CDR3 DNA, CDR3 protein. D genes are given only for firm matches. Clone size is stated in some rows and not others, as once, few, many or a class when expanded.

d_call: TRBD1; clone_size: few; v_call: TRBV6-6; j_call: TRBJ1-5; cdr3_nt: TGTGCCAGCACTCCAGGGGGGTTCAATCAGCCCCAGCATTTT; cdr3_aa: CASTPGGFNQPQHF
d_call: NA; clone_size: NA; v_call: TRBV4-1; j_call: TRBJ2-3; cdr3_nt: TGCGCCAGCCCGCTACGGACAGCTAGCACAGATACGCAGTATTTT; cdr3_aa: CASPLRTASTDTQYF
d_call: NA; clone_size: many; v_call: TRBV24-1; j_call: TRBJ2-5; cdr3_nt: TGTGCCACCAGTCAACCCGGGACTCCCGGGACCCAGTACTTC; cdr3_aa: CATSQPGTPGTQYF
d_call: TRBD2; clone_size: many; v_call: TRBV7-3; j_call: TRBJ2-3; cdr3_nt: TGTGCCAGCAGCTTAAACGCGGGAGTAGGCGCAGATACGCAGTATTTT; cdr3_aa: CASSLNAGVGADTQYF
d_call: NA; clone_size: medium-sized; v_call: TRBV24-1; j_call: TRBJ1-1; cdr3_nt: TGTGCCACCAGAGGGGAAACTGAAGCTTTCTTT; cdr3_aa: CATRGETEAFF
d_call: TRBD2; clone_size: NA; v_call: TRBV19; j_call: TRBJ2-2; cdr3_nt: TGTGCCAGTAGTGCGGGGGTCGGGGAGCTGTTTTTT; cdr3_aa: CASSAGVGELFF
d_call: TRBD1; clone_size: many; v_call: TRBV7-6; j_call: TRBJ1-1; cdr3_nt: TGTGCCAGCAGCTTTCGACAGGGGGCTGAAGCTTTCTTT; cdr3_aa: CASSFRQGAEAFF
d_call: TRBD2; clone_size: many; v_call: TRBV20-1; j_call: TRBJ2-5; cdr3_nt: TGCAGTGCTAGCGGCGGGAGGCAGAAAGAGACCCAGTACTTC; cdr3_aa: CSASGGRQKETQYF
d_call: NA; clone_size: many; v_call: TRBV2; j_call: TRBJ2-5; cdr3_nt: TGTGCCAGCACACCTACAGGGCCCCAAGAGACCCAGTACTTC; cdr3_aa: CASTPTGPQETQYF
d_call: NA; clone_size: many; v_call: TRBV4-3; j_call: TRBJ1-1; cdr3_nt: TGCGCCAGCAGCCAAGAAGTATCCATGAACACTGAAGCTTTCTTT; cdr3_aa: CASSQEVSMNTEAFF
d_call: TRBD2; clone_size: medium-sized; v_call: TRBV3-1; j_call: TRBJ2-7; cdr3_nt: TGTGCCAGCAGCCTAGCGGGACCCTACGAGCAGTACTTC; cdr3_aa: CASSLAGPYEQYF
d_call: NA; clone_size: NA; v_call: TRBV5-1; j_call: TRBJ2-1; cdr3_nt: TGCGCCAGCAGAAATGGACGAGGCCCCCCTACCTACAATGAGCAGTTCTTC; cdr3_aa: CASRNGRGPPTYNEQFF
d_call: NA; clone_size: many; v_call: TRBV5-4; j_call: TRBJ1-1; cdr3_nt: TGTGCCAGCAGCGAAGGTGGGAGAAACACTGAAGCTTTCTTT; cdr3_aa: CASSEGGRNTEAFF
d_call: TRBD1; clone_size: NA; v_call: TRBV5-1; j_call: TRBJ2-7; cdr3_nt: TGCGCCAGCAGCTACCCGGGACAGGGGATTTACGAGCAGTACTTC; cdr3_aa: CASSYPGQGIYEQYF
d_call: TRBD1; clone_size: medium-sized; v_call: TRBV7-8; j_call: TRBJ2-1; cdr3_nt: TGTGCCAGCAGCTTAAAGGGGACAGGACCGAACAATGAGCAGTTCTTC; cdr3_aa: CASSLKGTGPNNEQFF
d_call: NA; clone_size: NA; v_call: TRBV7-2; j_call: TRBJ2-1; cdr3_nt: TGTGCCAGCAGCTTATTTCAATTAAGGAATGAGCAGTTCTTC; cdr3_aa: CASSLFQLRNEQFF
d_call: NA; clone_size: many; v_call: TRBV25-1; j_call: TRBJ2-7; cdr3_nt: TGTGCCTCTACAACCCGGGGGTACGAGCAGTACTTC; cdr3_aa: CASTTRGYEQYF
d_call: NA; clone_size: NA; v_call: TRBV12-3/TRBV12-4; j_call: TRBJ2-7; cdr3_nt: TGTGCCAGCAGTTTACCCGGCAGCGGCCTCTACGAGCAGTACTTC; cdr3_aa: CASSLPGSGLYEQYF
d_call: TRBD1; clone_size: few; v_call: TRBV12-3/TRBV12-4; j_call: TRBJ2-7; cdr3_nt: TGTGCCAGCAGTCTAACAGGGGCGCGCTACGAGCAGTACTTC; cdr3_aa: CASSLTGARYEQYF
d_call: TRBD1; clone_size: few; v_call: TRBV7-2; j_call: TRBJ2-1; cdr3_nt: TGTGCCAGCAGCTCCGACAGGGCCGGCTACAATGAGCAGTTCTTC; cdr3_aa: CASSSDRAGYNEQFF
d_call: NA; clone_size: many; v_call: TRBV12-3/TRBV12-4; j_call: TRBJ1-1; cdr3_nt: TGTGCCAGCAGTTTCCGAGAGAACACTGAAGCTTTCTTT; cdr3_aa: CASSFRENTEAFF
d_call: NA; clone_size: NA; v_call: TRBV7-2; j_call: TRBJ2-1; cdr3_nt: TGTGCCAGCAGCTTTGGGGGGCCAGTAGACAATGAGCAGTTCTTC; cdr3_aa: CASSFGGPVDNEQFF
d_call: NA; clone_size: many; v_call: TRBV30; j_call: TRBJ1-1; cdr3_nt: TGTGCCTGGAGTGTAGAACAGCTCACTGAAGCTTTCTTT; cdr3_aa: CAWSVEQLTEAFF
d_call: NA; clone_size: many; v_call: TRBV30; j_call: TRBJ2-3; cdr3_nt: TGTGCCTGGAGTACGTGGGGGGGGCAGGATACGCAGTATTTT; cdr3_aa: CAWSTWGGQDTQYF
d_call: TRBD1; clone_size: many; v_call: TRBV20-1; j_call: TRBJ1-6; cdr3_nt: TGCAGTGCTAGGGAACAGGGGGGGTTTTCACCCCTCCACTTT; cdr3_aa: CSAREQGGFSPLHF
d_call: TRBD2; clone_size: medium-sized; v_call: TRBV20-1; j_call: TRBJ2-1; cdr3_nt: TGCAGTGCTTCCTCCGGGACTAGCGGGAGTAGTGAGCAGTTCTTC; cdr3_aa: CSASSGTSGSSEQFF
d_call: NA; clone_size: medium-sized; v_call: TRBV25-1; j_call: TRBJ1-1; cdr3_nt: TGTGCCAGCAGTGAACCTGGAGGAACTGAAGCTTTCTTT; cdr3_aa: CASSEPGGTEAFF
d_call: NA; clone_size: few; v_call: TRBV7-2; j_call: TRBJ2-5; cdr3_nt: TGTGCCAGCAGCTTCGGGATGGATGAGACCCAGTACTTC; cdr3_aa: CASSFGMDETQYF
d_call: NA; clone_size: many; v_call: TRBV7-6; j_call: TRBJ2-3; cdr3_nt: TGTGCCAGCAGCTTAGACGTGGGTCGAAAAAGCGGCACAGATACGCAGTATTTT; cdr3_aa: CASSLDVGRKSGTDTQYF
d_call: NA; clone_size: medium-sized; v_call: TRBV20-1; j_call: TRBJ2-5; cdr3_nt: TGCAGTGCCCGGATGGTACGGCAAGAGACCCAGTACTTC; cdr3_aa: CSARMVRQETQYF
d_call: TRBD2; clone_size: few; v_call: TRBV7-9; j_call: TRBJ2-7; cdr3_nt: TGTGCCAGCAGCTTAGTAGCGGGGCACGAGCAGTACTTC; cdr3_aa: CASSLVAGHEQYF
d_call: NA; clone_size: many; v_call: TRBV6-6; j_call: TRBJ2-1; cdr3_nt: TGTGCCAGCAGTTACTCGATCGGGTACAATGAGCAGTTCTTC; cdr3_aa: CASSYSIGYNEQFF
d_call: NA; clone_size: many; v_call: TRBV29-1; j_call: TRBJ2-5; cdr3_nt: TGCAGCATCCATTTGCCGAAGAGTCCACAAGAGACCCAGTACTTC; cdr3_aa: CSIHLPKSPQETQYF
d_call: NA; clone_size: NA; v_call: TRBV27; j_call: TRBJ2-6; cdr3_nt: TGTGCCAGCAGTTTATGGGGGACTGGGGCCAACGTCCTGACTTTC; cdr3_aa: CASSLWGTGANVLTF
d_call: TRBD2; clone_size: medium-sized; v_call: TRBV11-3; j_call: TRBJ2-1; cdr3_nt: TGTGCCAGCGGGACCCTAAAACTAGCGGGAGGTTTCAATGAGCAGTTCTTC; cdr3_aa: CASGTLKLAGGFNEQFF
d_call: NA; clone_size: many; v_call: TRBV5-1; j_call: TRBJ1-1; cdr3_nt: TGCGCCAGCAGCTTGGGGACGGCGATTGAAGCTTTCTTT; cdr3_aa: CASSLGTAIEAFF
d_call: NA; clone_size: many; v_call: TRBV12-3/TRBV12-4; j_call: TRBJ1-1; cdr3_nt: TGTGCCAGCAGTTCAGGACAGTACACTGAAGCTTTCTTT; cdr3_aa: CASSSGQYTEAFF
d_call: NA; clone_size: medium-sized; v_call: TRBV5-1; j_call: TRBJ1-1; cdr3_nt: TGCGCCAGCAGCGTCAACACTGAAGCTTTCTTT; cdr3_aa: CASSVNTEAFF
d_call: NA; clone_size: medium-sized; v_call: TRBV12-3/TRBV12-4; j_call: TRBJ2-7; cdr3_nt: TGTGCCAGCAGTTTCCCCCCCGCGGCAGACGAGCAGTACTTC; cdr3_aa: CASSFPPAADEQYF
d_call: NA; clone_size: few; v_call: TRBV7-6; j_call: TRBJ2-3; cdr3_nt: TGTGCCAGCAGCTTAAGCTCTACCAGAAGCACAGATACGCAGTATTTT; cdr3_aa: CASSLSSTRSTDTQYF
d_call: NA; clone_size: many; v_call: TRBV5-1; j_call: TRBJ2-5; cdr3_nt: TGCGCCAGTAAACGGACCGGGGGCGGAGAGACCCAGTACTTC; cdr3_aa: CASKRTGGGETQYF